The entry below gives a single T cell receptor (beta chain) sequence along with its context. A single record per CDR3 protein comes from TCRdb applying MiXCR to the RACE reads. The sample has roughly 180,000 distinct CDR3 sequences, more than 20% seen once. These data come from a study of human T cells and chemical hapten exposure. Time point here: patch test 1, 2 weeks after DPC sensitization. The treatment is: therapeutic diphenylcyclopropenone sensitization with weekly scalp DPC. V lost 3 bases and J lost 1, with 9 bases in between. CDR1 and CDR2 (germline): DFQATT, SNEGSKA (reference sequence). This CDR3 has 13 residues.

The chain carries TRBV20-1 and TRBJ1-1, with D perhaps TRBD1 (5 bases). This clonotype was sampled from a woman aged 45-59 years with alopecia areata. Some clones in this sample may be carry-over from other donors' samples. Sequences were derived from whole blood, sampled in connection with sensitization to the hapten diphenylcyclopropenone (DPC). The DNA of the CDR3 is TGCAGTGCTAGGTACCAGGGGAACACTGAAGCTTTCTTT. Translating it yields CSARYQGNTEAFF.